This T cell receptor (beta chain) comes out of a study of cytomegalovirus exposure and HLA in healthy donors. Overall study: Inside one of the first data releases sat 80 million to 95 million unique TCRs taken from HLA-typed donors.

Findings of the study overall: A list of approximately 160 TCR beta chains associated with cytomegalovirus was given.

PCR employed 60 Vbeta and 13 Jbeta primers. Authors' analysis steps: Around 76 million unique TCR beta chains, roughly 11 million shared, were counted in a later analysis. Generated by immunoSEQ multiplex PCR, the TCRdb table keeps only in-frame clones and is missing some. The V and J calls and clone size come from that table; D and trimming were worked out from the DNA. The data hold about 200,000 clones, with 77% observed a single time. Looked up from germline, CDR1 is SGHTA and CDR2 is FQGTGA. The J segment lost 1 base and the V segment lost 4 bases, leaving 5 bases of the junction unmatched. This CDR3 is 17 amino acids long. The sample holds one count of this clone. No antigen is known for it.

The sequence derives from a woman aged 30 to 39 in good health and CMV-seropositive. The chain employs TRBV7-3 and TRBJ2-2, with TRBD2 matching 11 bases. The sequenced sample consisted of PBMCs. CDR3 residues: CASSWGGLAENTGELFF. The CDR3 region has the DNA TGTGCCAGCAGCTGGGGGGGACTAGCGGAGAACACCGGGGAGCTGTTTTTT.